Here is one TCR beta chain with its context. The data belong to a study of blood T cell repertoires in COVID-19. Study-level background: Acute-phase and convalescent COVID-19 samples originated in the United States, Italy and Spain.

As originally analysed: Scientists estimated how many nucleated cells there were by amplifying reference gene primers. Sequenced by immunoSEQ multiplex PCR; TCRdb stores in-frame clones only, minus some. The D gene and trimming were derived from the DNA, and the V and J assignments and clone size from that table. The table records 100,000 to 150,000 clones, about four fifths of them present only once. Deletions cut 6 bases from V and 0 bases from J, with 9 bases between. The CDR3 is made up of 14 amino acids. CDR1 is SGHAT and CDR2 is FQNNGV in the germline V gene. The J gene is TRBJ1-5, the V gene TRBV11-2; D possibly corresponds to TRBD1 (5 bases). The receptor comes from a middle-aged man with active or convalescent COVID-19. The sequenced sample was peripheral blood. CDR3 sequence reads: CASSQTASNQPQHF. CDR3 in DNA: TGTGCCAGCAGTCAGACAGCTAGCAATCAGCCCCAGCATTTT.